Listed below are T cell receptor beta chains from one sample, sequenced in a study of shared T cell receptors in the human thymus. TCRdb's table, derived via immunoSEQ multiplex PCR, lists solely in-frame clones and lacks some. The sample shows over 450,000 clones, 78% of them seen only once. This sample also belongs to another study, concerning human thymus T cells.

Sequencing was done on a sample of thymocytes. These receptors all stem from a boy younger than two with a congenital heart defect. Each CDR3 is given with its conserved first and last residue. The order of the fields is clone size, V gene, D gene, J gene, CDR3 DNA, CDR3 protein. D genes are given only for firm matches. Clone size, where shown, is once, few, many, or a class for clones that have expanded.

>-|TRBV10-3|TRBD2|TRBJ2-5
TGTGCCATCAGCTCCGGGACTAGCGCCCAAGAGACCCAGTACTTC
CAISSGTSAQETQYF
>-|TRBV2|-|TRBJ1-2
TGTGCCAGCAGTGGGACACGCTCCTCTAACTATGGCTACACCTTC
CASSGTRSSNYGYTF
>-|TRBV27|TRBD2|TRBJ2-7
TGTGCCAGCAGTTCCGACGGGACTAGCGGGAGCTCCTACGAGCAGTACTTC
CASSSDGTSGSSYEQYF
>-|TRBV7-2|TRBD2|TRBJ2-4
TGTGCCAGCAGCTTTATAGCGGGAGAGGGGGTAGCCAAAAACATTCAGTACTTC
CASSFIAGEGVAKNIQYF
>-|TRBV11-3|TRBD1|TRBJ1-4
TGTGCCAGCAGCTTGGGTCCGGGACAGGGAATGGAAGCGGCTAATGAAAAACTGTTTTTT
CASSLGPGQGMEAANEKLFF
>-|TRBV4-3|-|TRBJ2-7
TGCGCCAGCAGCCAAGATCCCGCGAACCCGACCTACGGGGCCTACGAGCAGTACTTC
CASSQDPANPTYGAYEQYF
>-|TRBV15|-|TRBJ1-2
TGTGCCACCAGCAGTCATGCGGAGGGGCTCGGCTATGGCTACACCTTC
CATSSHAEGLGYGYTF
>-|TRBV11-2|-|TRBJ2-7
TGTGCCAGCAGTACTCAAGACTTGACCTTTTACGAGCAGTACTTC
CASSTQDLTFYEQYF
>-|TRBV6-5|-|TRBJ1-5
TGTGCCAGCAGTTACTCGAGGAACAGGGAAAATCAGCCCCAGCATTTT
CASSYSRNRENQPQHF
>-|TRBV28|TRBD2|TRBJ2-7
TGTGCCAGCAGTTTTCGTCCGGGAGGGCCGGGCGTGGACGAGCAGTACTTC
CASSFRPGGPGVDEQYF
>-|TRBV7-2|TRBD2|TRBJ2-2
TGTGCCAGCAGTTACGGGGGGACCGGGGAGCTGTTTTTT
CASSYGGTGELFF
>-|TRBV13|-|TRBJ2-1
TGTGCCAGCAGCTTAGTCACCCCGAGGGCCAATGAGCAGTTCTTC
CASSLVTPRANEQFF
>-|TRBV27|TRBD2|TRBJ2-7
TGTGCCAGCAGCGGACTAGCGGGATACGAGCAGTACTTC
CASSGLAGYEQYF
>-|TRBV6-1|-|TRBJ2-1
TGTGCCAGCAGTGAAGGGAACAGGAGCTCCTACAATGAGCAGTTCTTC
CASSEGNRSSYNEQFF
>-|TRBV6-6|-|TRBJ1-5
TGTGCCAGCAGTCGACGCAGGGGTTGCAATCAGCCCCAGCATTTT
CASSRRRGCNQPQHF
>-|TRBV4-3|TRBD2|TRBJ2-2
TGCGCCAGCAGCCAAGGCCGGGTACGAATAGCGGGGATGAACACCGGGGAGCTGTTTTTT
CASSQGRVRIAGMNTGELFF
>-|TRBV5-4|TRBD2|TRBJ2-3
TGTGCCAGCAGCGAGCCCCCTAGCGGTCGCACAGATACGCAGTATTTT
CASSEPPSGRTDTQYF
>-|TRBV28|TRBD1|TRBJ2-5
TGTGCCAGCAGTTTATACCCCACAGGGGAAAGGGCAGAGACCCAGTACTTC
CASSLYPTGERAETQYF
>few|TRBV30|-|TRBJ1-1
TGTGCCTGGGTCCAGAGGGCGAACACTGAAGCTTTCTTT
CAWVQRANTEAFF
>-|TRBV4-1|TRBD2|TRBJ2-5
TGCGCCAGCAGCCAAGAGGGAGCCAGCGGGAGGGAGGAGACCCAGTACTTC
CASSQEGASGREETQYF
>-|TRBV7-9|TRBD1|TRBJ1-5
TGTGCCAGCATAGGGGACAGGCAGGGCAATCAGCCCCAGCATTTT
CASIGDRQGNQPQHF
>-|TRBV20-1|-|TRBJ1-1
TGCAGTGCTCGGGTCTCTGAAGCTTTCTTT
CSARVSEAFF
>once|TRBV27|TRBD2|TRBJ2-1
TGTGCCAGCCACTCCCCCCGGGAGGTATACAATGAGCAGTTCTTC
CASHSPREVYNEQFF
>few|TRBV27|-|TRBJ2-1
TGTGCCAGTATTCAGAGGGATGAGCAGTTCTTC
CASIQRDEQFF
>few|TRBV9|TRBD2|TRBJ2-3
TGTGCCAGCAGCGTAGCACAACTAGCGGGCACAGATACGCAGTATTTT
CASSVAQLAGTDTQYF
>-|TRBV28|TRBD1|TRBJ2-7
TGTGCCAGCGGGGACAGGGCGACCTACGAGCAGTACTTC
CASGDRATYEQYF
>-|TRBV25-1|-|TRBJ1-4
TGTGCCAGCACCCAAACCGGGGGAGAGGCCACTAATGAAAAACTGTTTTTT
CASTQTGGEATNEKLFF
>-|TRBV7-2|-|TRBJ2-7
TGTGCCAGCAGCTTAGGTGGGGTTGGTAGCGGAGCCTCCTACGAGCAGTACTTC
CASSLGGVGSGASYEQYF
>few|TRBV6-4|-|TRBJ2-1
TGTGCCAGCAGGAACGAGGGATGCTCCTACAATGAGCAGTTCTTC
CASRNEGCSYNEQFF
>-|TRBV29-1|-|TRBJ1-1
TGCAGCGTTAGAGGAGTTCCCGGGTTGACTGAAGCTTTCTTT
CSVRGVPGLTEAFF
>-|TRBV6-5|-|TRBJ2-1
TGTGCCAGCAGAAAGACATACAATGAGCAGTTCTTC
CASRKTYNEQFF
>-|TRBV5-6|TRBD1|TRBJ2-3
TGTGCCAGCAGCTGCCAGGACAGGGGCACAGATACGCAGTATTTT
CASSCQDRGTDTQYF
>few|TRBV5-1|TRBD1|TRBJ1-3
TGCGCCAGCAGCTATGATACCGGGACAGGGGGAAACACCATATATTTT
CASSYDTGTGGNTIYF